The 23 T cell receptor beta chains listed next were all sequenced from one sample in a study of CD8+CD57+ T cells in acquired aplastic anemia. Genomic DNA served as template for TCR beta VDJ and CDR3 profiling. TCRdb re-derived calls from the reads in MiXCR, one entry per CDR3 protein. Among 190,000 or so distinct CDR3 sequences listed, over 55% were seen once. Sequencing was carried out using sorted CD4+, CD8+, or CD8+CD57+ T cells (not recorded which) from PBMCs. All receptors derive from a human donor in good health.

This chain connects TRBV6-2 or TRBV6-3 to TRBJ1-1; tentatively, D is TRBD1 (5 bases). CDR1 MNHEY and CDR2 SVGEGT come from the germline V gene. The length of the CDR3 is 14 residues. V gave up 5 bases and J gave up 4 bases, with 14 bases separating them. CDR3 protein: CASSHTSGGTEAFF. Written as DNA, the CDR3 is TGTGCCAGCAGTCACACTAGCGGGGGCACTGAAGCTTTCTTT.

The V and J genes are TRBV19 and TRBJ1-6, with 8 nucleotides matching TRBD1. The CDR3 is 11 amino acids. After removal of 8 bases from V and 14 bases from J, the junction contained 5 bases not matched to a gene. Germline-derived CDR1 and CDR2 are LNHDA and SQIVND (reference sequence). CDR3 sequence reads: CASADRGTLHF. The DNA for the CDR3 is TGTGCCAGTGCCGACAGGGGAACCCTCCACTTT. Variable domain in full (rest from reference TRBV19 and TRBJ1-6): DGGITQSPKYLFRKEGQNVTLSCEQNLNHDAMYWYRQDPGQGLRLIYYSQIVNDFQKGDIAEGYSVSREKKESFPLTVTSAQKNPTAFYLCASADRGTLHFGNGTRLTVT.

The chain combines TRBV19 with TRBJ2-1, with D perhaps TRBD1 or TRBD2 (6 bases each). Trimming cost V 5 bases and J 5 bases, with 22 bases left between them. The germline V gene encodes CDR1 LNHDA and CDR2 SQIVND (reference sequence). The CDR3 totals 17 residues. CDR3 loop: CASSANTGTRTNNEQFF. The CDR3 DNA reads as TGTGCCAGTAGTGCGAACACAGGGACGAGGACTAACAATGAGCAGTTCTTC. Full variable domain (rest looked up from reference TRBV19 and TRBJ2-1): DGGITQSPKYLFRKEGQNVTLSCEQNLNHDAMYWYRQDPGQGLRLIYYSQIVNDFQKGDIAEGYSVSREKKESFPLTVTSAQKNPTAFYLCASSANTGTRTNNEQFFGPGTRLTVL.

This clonotype was counted between two and nine times. The chain has TRBV7-9 and TRBJ1-6; D is unclear. Trimming took 5 bases from V and 7 from J, leaving 9 bases between them. Germline lookup yields CDR1 SEHNR and CDR2 FQNEAQ (reference sequence). The CDR3 length is 13 residues. CDR3 sequence (DNA): TGTGCCAGCAGCCCTACCGCAAATTCACCCCTCCACTTT. Its protein is CASSPTANSPLHF.

This sequence joins TRBV24-1 and TRBJ2-3; D is possibly TRBD2 (5 bases). The germline CDR1 and CDR2 sequences are KGHDR and SFDVKD. V lost 5 bases to trimming and J lost 0 bases, with 11 bases between them. This CDR3 is built from 15 residues. CDR3 amino acids: CATSVLGESTDTQYF. DNA of the CDR3: TGTGCCACCAGTGTCCTCGGGGAGAGCACAGATACGCAGTATTTT.

The chain uses TRBV2 and TRBJ1-2; D unclear. Germline V gives CDR1 SNHLY, CDR2 FYNNEI. Between the trimmed V and J ends, which lost 0 bases and 8 bases, there was a span of 10 bases. CDR3 length equals 13 residues. CDR3 DNA sequence: TGTGCCAGCAGTGAAGCGTTGGGTAGCGGCTACACCTTC. As protein: CASSEALGSGYTF.

The V gene is TRBV29-1, the J gene TRBJ1-2, with D hard to call. V dropped 6 bases and J dropped 3 bases, with 11 bases sitting between them. The CDR3 covers 12 residues. From germline, CDR1 is SQVTM and CDR2 ANQGSEA. The CDR3 DNA reads as TGCAGCGTCCGGGGTGAGGACTATGGCTACACCTTC. Its translation: CSVRGEDYGYTF.

This clonotype was counted between two and nine times. The chain has TRBV3-1 and TRBJ2-1; TRBD2 aligns across 10 bases. CDR3 size: 15 residues. The germline gives CDR1 LGHDT, CDR2 YNNKEL (reference sequence). V was pared by 4 bases and J by 3 bases, with 3 bases of the junction left unmatched. Written as DNA, the CDR3 is TGTGCCAGCAGCCTTAGCGGGGGGTTCTACAATGAGCAGTTCTTC. Its translation: CASSLSGGFYNEQFF.

The gene calls are TRBV20-1 and TRBJ2-7, with 8 bases fitting TRBD2. The DNA end is a closer match to TRBJ2-5, so the J assignment may be wrong. From germline, CDR1 is DFQATT and CDR2 SNEGSKA (reference sequence). The CDR3 has 15 amino acids. CDR3 protein: CSARDVAGTSETQYF. CDR3 DNA: TGCAGTGCTAGAGATGTAGCGGGAACGTCGGAGACCCAGTACTTC.

This clonotype showed up many times. J is TRBJ2-3 and V is TRBV11-1, with TRBD2 identical over 9 bases. The CDR3 is 17 amino acids. V lost 0 bases and J lost 3; bases outside the gene matches: 7. The germline V gene encodes CDR1 SGHAT and CDR2 FQDESV (reference sequence). CDR3 sequence reads: CASSLAGLAGLTDTQYF. In nucleotides, the CDR3 is TGTGCCAGCAGCTTAGCGGGGCTAGCGGGATTAACAGATACGCAGTATTTT.

A note on this clonotype: This sequence may be a read error, since a much larger clone differs from it by one base. As DNA, the CDR3 is TGCGCCAGCAGCCAAGATACCCCGACTATCAGCTCCTACAATGAGCAGCTCTTC. Its protein product is CASSQDTPTISSYNEQLF. The chain uses TRBV4-3 and TRBJ2-1; D is possibly TRBD2 (5 bases). This CDR3 comprises 18 residues. CDR1 and CDR2 (germline): LGHNA, YSLEER.

The gene calls are TRBV14 and TRBJ2-5; D may correspond to TRBD1 or TRBD2 (5 bases each). CDR3 length: 14 residues. Trimming pared 4 bases from V and 1 base from J, leaving 10 bases between. CDR1 is SGHDN and CDR2 is FVKESK in the germline V gene. The CDR3 nucleotides are TGTGCCAGCAGCCGACATGGGGGCCAAGAGACCCAGTACTTC. It is translated as CASSRHGGQETQYF.

This clonotype was detected a few times. At one boundary the junction diverges from the germline segment, which might be a read error. The chain employs TRBV9 and TRBJ1-2; possibly TRBD1 for D (5 bases). The germline CDR1 and CDR2 sequences are SGDLS and YYNGEE. The CDR3 covers 14 residues. The CDR3 nucleotides read TGTGCCAGCAGCGTAGGGGGGACTACCTATGGTTACACCTTC. This gives the protein CASSVGGTTYGYTF.

The rearrangement uses TRBV29-1 and TRBJ1-2; D is undetermined. CDR3 size: 10 residues. CDR1 is SQVTM and CDR2 is ANQGSEA in the germline V gene. Trimming stripped 3 bases from V and 6 bases from J, with 5 bases between. The CDR3 sequence is CSVDGDGYTF. The CDR3 DNA follows: TGCAGCGTTGACGGCGATGGCTACACCTTC.

This clonotype was seen once. The V and J genes are TRBV7-9 and TRBJ1-6; D is uncertain. V gave up 5 bases and J gave up 9 bases, with 17 bases separating them. This CDR3 contains 15 residues. CDR1 and CDR2 (germline): SEHNR, FQNEAQ (reference sequence). CDR3 sequence: CASSQERWGGSPLHF. For the CDR3, the DNA is TGTGCCAGCAGCCAAGAGAGATGGGGTGGTTCACCCCTCCACTTT.

The chain couples TRBV5-6 to TRBJ2-7; 8 bases align to TRBD2. Germline CDR1 is SGHDT and CDR2 is YYEEEE. J lost 2 bases, V lost 4 bases, and 8 bases had no gene match. This CDR3 has 15 amino acids. CDR3 sequence (DNA): TGTGCCAGCAGCGTCGGGGGGGTCTGGGCCTACGAGCAGTACTTC. Translated: CASSVGGVWAYEQYF.

The chain has TRBV2 and TRBJ1-1, with D uncertain. The CDR3 totals 13 residues. Looked up from germline, CDR1 is SNHLY and CDR2 is FYNNEI. V lost 7 bases and J 0 bases, leaving 9 bases between the germline ends. The DNA of the CDR3 is TGTGCCAGCATTCTAGGCCTGAACACTGAAGCTTTCTTT. It specifies CASILGLNTEAFF.

The V and J genes are TRBV9 and TRBJ1-2, with D perhaps matching TRBD1 (5 bases). V lost 4 bases and J lost 6, with 13 bases in between. Germline CDR1 is SGDLS and CDR2 is YYNGEE. The CDR3 extends over 13 amino acids. The CDR3 loop is CASSRDSLDGYTF. The CDR3 DNA follows: TGTGCCAGCAGCCGGGACTCCCTGGATGGCTACACCTTC.

V gene TRBV20-1 combines with J gene TRBJ2-7; D not resolved. This CDR3 is 13 amino acids long. V dropped 3 bases and J dropped 3 bases, with 12 bases sitting between them. In germline, CDR1 is DFQATT, CDR2 SNEGSKA (reference sequence). Written as DNA, the CDR3 is TGCAGTGCTAGCCCCGGACGGTACTACGAGCAGTACTTC. This sequence encodes CSASPGRYYEQYF.

This clonotype was seen more than once but under ten times. J is TRBJ1-2 and V is TRBV20-1, with D unclear. Germline CDR1 reads DFQATT; CDR2 reads SNEGSKA (reference sequence). Trimming cost V 7 bases and J 4 bases, with 10 bases left between them. This CDR3 has 11 residues. The CDR3 spells CSVKDLYGYTF. In nucleotides, the CDR3 is TGCAGTGTTAAGGACCTCTATGGCTACACCTTC.

This clonotype was picked up many times. The chain uses TRBV12-3 or TRBV12-4 and TRBJ2-7; unclear D gene. This CDR3 is built from 12 residues. Trimming cost V 3 bases and J 2 bases, with 5 bases left between them. CDR3 sequence (DNA): TGTGCCAGCAGTTTCAGCACCTACGAGCAGTACTTC. Translated: CASSFSTYEQYF.

The chain recombines TRBV7-7 with TRBJ2-7; D is perhaps TRBD1 (7 bases). The CDR3 spans 13 residues. Trimming removed 6 bases from V and 4 bases from J, with 13 bases in between. CDR1 and CDR2 from the germline V gene are SSHAT and FNYEAQ (reference sequence). The CDR3: CASRTGEEYEQYF. The DNA of the CDR3 is TGTGCCAGCAGAACAGGGGAGGAGTACGAGCAGTACTTC.

This clonotype was counted a few times. This rearrangement joins TRBV7-2 to TRBJ2-5; a possible D gene is TRBD1 (5 bases). Trimming stripped 3 bases from V and 5 bases from J, with 13 bases between. CDR3 length: 14 amino acids. Germline-derived CDR1 and CDR2 are SGHTA and FQGNSA. CDR3 sequence: CASSFGRTWETQYF. CDR3 in DNA: TGTGCCAGCAGCTTTGGGCGGACATGGGAGACCCAGTACTTC.